This entry lists 26 T cell receptor beta chains sequenced from one sample in a study of blood T cell repertoires in COVID-19. Clones were sequenced by immunoSEQ multiplex PCR, and TCRdb holds only the in-frame ones, with some missing. The sample records approximately 280,000 clones, roughly 89% being singletons. Sequencing used PBMCs or T cells enriched from blood (not recorded which). The receptors stem from a middle-aged woman who had recovered from COVID-19.

This chain links TRBV6-5 with TRBJ2-7; 9 bases agree with TRBD1. Trimming took 11 bases from V and 2 from J; bases not matched to a gene: 7. From germline, CDR1 is MNHEY and CDR2 SVGAGI. The CDR3 consists of 13 residues. CDR3 sequence reads: CAAMDRGAYEQYF. CDR3 DNA: TGTGCCGCCATGGACAGGGGAGCCTACGAGCAGTACTTC.

The chain carries TRBV5-4 and TRBJ2-7, with TRBD1 as a possible D gene (6 bases). V lost 3 bases, J lost 5 bases, and 9 bases lay in between. This CDR3 has 12 amino acids. Germline V lookup: CDR1 SGHNT, CDR2 YYREEE (reference sequence). The CDR3 nucleotides are TGTGCCAGCAGCTCCGACAGGAACGAGCAGTACTTC. It translates to CASSSDRNEQYF.

This chain connects TRBV15 to TRBJ1-1; D unresolved. Germline V gene sequence: CDR1 LNHNV, CDR2 YYDKDF (reference sequence). The ends were cut back, 1 base at V and 4 bases at J, with 10 bases in the middle. This CDR3 has 14 residues. The CDR3 here is CATSRGGIVTEAFF. The CDR3 bases are TGTGCCACCAGCAGAGGAGGGATAGTCACTGAAGCTTTCTTT.

The rearrangement uses TRBV18 and TRBJ2-1; 8 bases are a match to TRBD2. V dropped 3 bases and J dropped 9; count of bases not matched to a gene: 7. Per the germline V gene, CDR1 is KGHSH and CDR2 is LQKENI. This CDR3 has 14 amino acids. CDR3 in amino acids: CASSPEDGRGEQFF. The CDR3, as DNA: TGTGCCAGCTCACCGGAGGACGGGAGGGGTGAGCAGTTCTTC.

The V and J genes are TRBV10-3 and TRBJ1-1, with D maybe TRBD1 (6 bases). The CDR3 covers 14 residues. Trimming took 11 bases from V and 2 from J, leaving 18 bases between them. In germline, CDR1 is ENHRY, CDR2 SYGVKD. Here the CDR3 reads CASQSQGRNTEAFF. In DNA, the CDR3 is TGTGCCTCCCAATCTCAGGGGCGCAACACTGAAGCTTTCTTT.

The rearrangement joins TRBV10-3 to TRBJ2-1; TRBD2 agrees at 11 bases. J lost 6 bases, V lost 10 bases, and 14 bases had no gene match. Germline CDR1 ENHRY, CDR2 SYGVKD. There are 16 residues in the CDR3. The DNA for the CDR3 is TGTGCCACACAGGACCTTAGCGGGAGGGTGGCCAATGAGCAGTTCTTC. This sequence encodes CATQDLSGRVANEQFF.

V usage is TRBV18 and J usage is TRBJ2-3, with 7 bases aligning to TRBD1. Per germline, CDR1 KGHSH and CDR2 LQKENI. The CDR3 has 15 amino acids. The trim removed 7 bases at V and 4 bases at J, leaving 11 bases unmatched. Written as DNA, the CDR3 is TGTGCCAGCTTCCCAAACAGGGGCAGATCAGATACGCAGTATTTT. Translating it yields CASFPNRGRSDTQYF.

The gene calls are TRBV2 and TRBJ1-1; D not resolved. Trimming cost V 8 bases and J 8 bases, with 18 bases left between them. Germline values: CDR1 SNHLY, CDR2 FYNNEI. CDR3 length: 13 residues. The CDR3 sequence is CASVGWEGREAFF. CDR3 DNA: TGTGCCAGCGTGGGGTGGGAGGGCCGAGAAGCTTTCTTT.

The CDR3 coding sequence is TGTGCCAGCAGCTTTTTTCTAGTCAATGAGCAGTTCTTC. This gives the protein CASSFFLVNEQFF. The V call is TRBV7-8, the J call TRBJ2-1; no reliable D call. Per germline, CDR1 SGHVS and CDR2 FQNEAQ. Between the trimmed V and J ends, which lost 3 bases and 6 bases, there was a span of 9 bases. This CDR3 region has 13 residues.

The chain is built from TRBV9 and TRBJ2-1; possibly TRBD2 for D (6 bases). Deletions cut 1 base from V and 5 bases from J, with 10 bases between. Germline loops: CDR1 SGDLS, CDR2 YYNGEE. The CDR3 covers 14 residues. This chain's CDR3 is CASSVRTTNNEQFF. Here the CDR3 DNA reads TGTGCCAGCAGCGTAAGGACTACGAACAATGAGCAGTTCTTC.

This rearrangement joins TRBV14 to TRBJ1-1; D unresolved. The V gene's germline CDR1 is SGHDN and CDR2 FVKESK. The CDR3 loop spans 13 amino acids. Trimming removed 8 bases at V and 1 base at J, with 11 bases between. Here the CDR3 reads CASGLARNTEAFF. The CDR3 DNA follows: TGTGCCAGCGGGCTGGCTCGGAACACTGAAGCTTTCTTT. Based on the CDR3 plus reference TRBV14 and TRBJ1-1, the full variable domain is EAGVTQFPSHSVIEKGQTVTLRCDPISGHDNLYWYRRVMGKEIKFLLHFVKESKQDESGMPNNRFLAERTGGTYSTLKVQPAELEDSGVYFCASGLARNTEAFFGQGTRLTVV.

V usage is TRBV3-1 (or the pseudogene TRBV3-2) and J usage is TRBJ1-3, with TRBD1 matching 7 bases. This CDR3 has 14 residues. Germline CDR1 is LGHDT and CDR2 is YNNKEL (reference sequence). Trimming cost V 6 bases and J 0 bases; bases outside gene matches: 2. CDR3 coding DNA: TGTGCCAGCAGGGGGACAGACTCTGGAAACACCATATATTTT. Residues: CASRGTDSGNTIYF.

Note on this clone: One junction end does not reproduce the germline sequence, and a read error may be involved. The rearrangement joins TRBV27 to TRBJ1-1, with 9 bases matching TRBD1. Germline loops: CDR1 MNHEY, CDR2 SMNVEV (reference sequence). This CDR3 is 13 amino acids long. For the CDR3, the DNA is TGTGCCAGCGGGGGACAGGGAAACAATGAAGCTTTCTTT. Encoded protein: CASGGQGNNEAFF.

The chain uses TRBV19 and TRBJ2-1, with a tentative D call TRBD2 (6 bases). Germline lookup yields CDR1 LNHDA and CDR2 SQIVND (reference sequence). V was trimmed by 3 bases and J by 9 bases, leaving 21 bases between them. CDR3 length: 16 amino acids. The CDR3 sequence is CASSIRGTPSQVEQFF. The CDR3 DNA follows: TGTGCCAGTAGTATCCGGGGGACTCCCTCGCAAGTTGAGCAGTTCTTC.

V gene TRBV6-2 or TRBV6-3 combines with J gene TRBJ2-7; 8 bases align to TRBD1. The germline V gene has CDR1 MNHEY and CDR2 SVGEGT. The V gene end was trimmed by 2 bases and the J gene end by 7 bases; junction bases not matched to a gene: 7. This CDR3 has 14 amino acids. Here the CDR3 DNA reads TGTGCCAGCAGTTACAGGGACAGGCCATGGGAGCAGTACTTC. It translates to CASSYRDRPWEQYF.

In the case of this clone: Other DNA sequences of this sample code for an identical CDR3. The chain combines TRBV5-1 with TRBJ2-5; 9 bases align to TRBD1. CDR3 length equals 13 residues. Per germline, CDR1 SGHRS and CDR2 YFSETQ. V lost 6 bases to trimming and J lost 5 bases; unmatched junction nucleotides: 5. CDR3 region: CASTRQGGETQYF. As DNA, the CDR3 is TGCGCCAGCACCCGACAGGGGGGGGAGACCCAGTACTTC. The variable domain in full, with the rest retrieved from reference TRBV5-1 and TRBJ2-5, is KAGVTQTPRYLIKTRGQQVTLSCSPISGHRSVSWYQQTPGQGLQFLFEYFSETQRNKGNFPGRFSGRQFSNSRSEMNVSTLELGDSALYLCASTRQGGETQYFGPGTRLLVL.

V gene TRBV28 combines with J gene TRBJ2-7; 8 bases fit TRBD1. CDR3 length: 15 residues. Germline-derived CDR1 and CDR2 are MDHEN and SYDVKM. V dropped 6 bases and J dropped 3; count of bases not matched to a gene: 10. In DNA form, the CDR3 reads TGTGCCAGCAGCCGGCCGGGACAGGTACTCTACGAGCAGTACTTC. Translated, it gives CASSRPGQVLYEQYF.

The chain links TRBV5-1 to TRBJ2-3; 11 bases agree with TRBD2. V shed 4 bases, J shed 5 bases, and the junction held 3 bases outside the gene matches. This CDR3 is built from 14 residues. CDR1 and CDR2 from the germline V gene are SGHRS and YFSETQ. The CDR3 DNA is TGCGCCAGCAGCCTCGGGACTAGCGGAGATACGCAGTATTTT. Amino acids: CASSLGTSGDTQYF.

The V gene is TRBV2, the J gene TRBJ2-7; no clear D gene. The germline V gene encodes CDR1 SNHLY and CDR2 FYNNEI. With 2 bases removed from V and 5 bases from J, the gap between germline ends came to 10 bases. This CDR3 has 13 amino acids. CDR3 DNA sequence: TGTGCCAGCAGTGAAACCGCGATGCACGAGCAGTACTTC. Residues: CASSETAMHEQYF.

The chain joins TRBV6-2 or TRBV6-3 to TRBJ2-4, with D perhaps TRBD2 (5 bases). Trimming took off 1 base at V and 1 base at J, with 20 bases between the two ends. Germline values: CDR1 MNHEY, CDR2 SVGEGT. The CDR3 runs to 19 residues. CDR3 protein: CASSYFAQVGRRAKNIQYF. The CDR3 bases are TGTGCCAGCAGTTACTTTGCCCAGGTGGGAAGGAGGGCCAAAAACATTCAGTACTTC.

The chain couples TRBV2 to TRBJ1-2; D possibly corresponds to TRBD1 (6 bases). Per the germline V gene, CDR1 is SNHLY and CDR2 is FYNNEI. V lost 6 bases and J lost 1, with 12 bases in between. The CDR3 is 14 amino acids. CDR3 coding DNA: TGTGCCAGCAGGGAGGACAGCCTTAACTATGGCTACACCTTC. Residues: CASREDSLNYGYTF. Combining the CDR3 with reference TRBV2 and TRBJ1-2 gives the whole variable domain EPEVTQTPSHQVTQMGQEVILRCVPISNHLYFYWYRQILGQKVEFLVSFYNNEISEKSEIFDDQFSVERPDGSNFTLKIRSTKLEDSAMYFCASREDSLNYGYTFGSGTRLTVV.

The chain links TRBV7-8 to TRBJ2-3, with a tentative D call TRBD2 (6 bases). Germline CDR1 is SGHVS and CDR2 is FQNEAQ. Trimming took off 1 base at V and 4 bases at J, with 9 bases between the two ends. The CDR3 length is 14 residues. The CDR3 coding sequence is TGTGCCAGCAGCTTAGGTGGCGGGGCAGATACGCAGTATTTT. It codes for CASSLGGGADTQYF.

The chain uses TRBV7-9 and TRBJ1-6, with D hard to call. From germline, CDR1 is SEHNR and CDR2 FQNEAQ (reference sequence). This CDR3 is built from 12 residues. Trimming left V 2 bases short and J 10 bases short, with 6 bases between. CDR3 bases: TGTGCCAGCAGCTTACCAAGCTCACCCCTCCACTTT. Amino acid sequence: CASSLPSSPLHF.

The chain employs TRBV27 and TRBJ2-7; 7 bases are shared with TRBD1. Per germline, CDR1 MNHEY and CDR2 SMNVEV (reference sequence). The length of the CDR3 is 16 residues. Losses at the gene ends were 5 bases for V and 0 bases for J; bases not matched to a gene: 10. The CDR3 sequence: CASSPRGQLSSYEQYF. The CDR3, as DNA: TGTGCCAGCAGTCCGAGGGGGCAGTTGAGCTCCTACGAGCAGTACTTC.

The chain links TRBV18 to TRBJ2-7; D is undetermined. This CDR3 region has 11 residues. Deletions cut 6 bases from V and 3 bases from J, with 6 bases between. The germline gives CDR1 KGHSH, CDR2 LQKENI. In DNA, the CDR3 is TGTGCCAGCTCGCGTCTCTACGAGCAGTACTTC. This translates into CASSRLYEQYF.

V gene TRBV7-9 combines with J gene TRBJ2-1; 14 nucleotides align to TRBD2. From germline, CDR1 is SEHNR and CDR2 FQNEAQ (reference sequence). Trimming at V came to 5 bases and at J to 1 base, leaving 7 bases not matched to a gene. This CDR3 has 18 residues. The CDR3 here is CASSNGLAGGGSYNEQFF. CDR3 bases: TGTGCCAGCAGCAACGGACTAGCGGGAGGTGGGTCCTACAATGAGCAGTTCTTC.